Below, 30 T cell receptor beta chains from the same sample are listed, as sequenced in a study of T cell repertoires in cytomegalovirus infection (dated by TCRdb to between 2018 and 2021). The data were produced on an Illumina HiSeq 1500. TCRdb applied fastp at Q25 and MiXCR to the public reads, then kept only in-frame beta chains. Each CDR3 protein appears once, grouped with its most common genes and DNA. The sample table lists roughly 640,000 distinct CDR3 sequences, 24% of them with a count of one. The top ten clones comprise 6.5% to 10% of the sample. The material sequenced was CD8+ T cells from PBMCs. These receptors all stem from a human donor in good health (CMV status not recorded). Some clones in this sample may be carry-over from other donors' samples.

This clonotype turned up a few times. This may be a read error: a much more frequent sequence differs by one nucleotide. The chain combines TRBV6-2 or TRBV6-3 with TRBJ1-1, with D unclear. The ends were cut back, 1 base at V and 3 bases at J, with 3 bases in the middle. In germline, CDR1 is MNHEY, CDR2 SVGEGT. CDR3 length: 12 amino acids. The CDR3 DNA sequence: TGTGCCAGCAGTTACTGGGACACTGAAGCTTTCTTT. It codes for CASSYWDTEAFF.

The CDR3 is CASSPGLIGEKLFF. The CDR3 DNA is TGTGCCAGCAGCCCGGGACTAATTGGGGAAAAACTGTTTTTT. The rearrangement joins TRBV7-3 to TRBJ1-4; D perhaps matches TRBD1 (5 bases). There are 14 residues in the CDR3. V lost 5 bases and J lost 8, with 15 bases in between. Germline-derived CDR1 and CDR2 are SGHTA and FQGTGA.

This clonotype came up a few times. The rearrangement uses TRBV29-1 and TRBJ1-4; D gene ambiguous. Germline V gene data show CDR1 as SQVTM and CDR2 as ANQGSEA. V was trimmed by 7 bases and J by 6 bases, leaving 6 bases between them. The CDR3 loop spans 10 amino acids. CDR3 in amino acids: CSGYYEKLFF. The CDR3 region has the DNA TGCAGCGGCTATTATGAAAAACTGTTTTTT.

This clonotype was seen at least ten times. The CDR3 coding sequence is TGTGCCAGCAGCTTAACACAGGGTGAAAATCAGCCCCAGCATTTT. Translating gives CASSLTQGENQPQHF. V usage is TRBV7-2 and J usage is TRBJ1-5; D is perhaps TRBD1 (6 bases). Germline loops: CDR1 SGHTA, CDR2 FQGNSA. This CDR3 is 15 amino acids long. Deletions cut 2 bases from V and 4 bases from J, with 12 bases between.

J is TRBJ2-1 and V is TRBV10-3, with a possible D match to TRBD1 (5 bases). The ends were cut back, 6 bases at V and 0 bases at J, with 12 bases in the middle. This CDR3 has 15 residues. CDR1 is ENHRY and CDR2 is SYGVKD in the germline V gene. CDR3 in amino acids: CAIRETASSYNEQFF. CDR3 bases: TGTGCCATCAGGGAGACAGCCAGCTCCTACAATGAGCAGTTCTTC.

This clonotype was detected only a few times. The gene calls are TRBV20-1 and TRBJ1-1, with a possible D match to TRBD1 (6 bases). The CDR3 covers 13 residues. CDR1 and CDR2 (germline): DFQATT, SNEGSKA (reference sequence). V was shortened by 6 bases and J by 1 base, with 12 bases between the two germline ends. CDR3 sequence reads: CSANFRGNTEAFF. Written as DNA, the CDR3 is TGCAGTGCCAACTTCAGGGGGAACACTGAAGCTTTCTTT.

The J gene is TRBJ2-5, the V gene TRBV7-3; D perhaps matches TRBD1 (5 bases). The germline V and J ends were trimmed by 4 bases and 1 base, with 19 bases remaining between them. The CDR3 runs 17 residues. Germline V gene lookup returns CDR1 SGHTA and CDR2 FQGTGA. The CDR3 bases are TGTGCCAGCAGCTCCCCGGACCGCGGACATACCCAAGAGACCCAGTACTTC. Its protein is CASSSPDRGHTQETQYF.

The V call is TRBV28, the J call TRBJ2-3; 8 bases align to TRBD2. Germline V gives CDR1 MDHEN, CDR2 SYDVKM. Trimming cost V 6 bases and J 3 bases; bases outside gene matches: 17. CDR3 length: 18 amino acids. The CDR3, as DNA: TGTGCCAGCAGCCCCCTCCCCATTAGCGGGGCTAAGACAGATACGCAGTATTTT. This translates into CASSPLPISGAKTDTQYF. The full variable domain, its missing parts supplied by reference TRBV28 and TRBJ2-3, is DVKVTQSSRYLVKRTGEKVFLECVQDMDHENMFWYRQDPGLGLRLIYFSYDVKMKEKGDIPEGYSVSREKKERFSLILESASTNQTSMYLCASSPLPISGAKTDTQYFGPGTRLTVL.

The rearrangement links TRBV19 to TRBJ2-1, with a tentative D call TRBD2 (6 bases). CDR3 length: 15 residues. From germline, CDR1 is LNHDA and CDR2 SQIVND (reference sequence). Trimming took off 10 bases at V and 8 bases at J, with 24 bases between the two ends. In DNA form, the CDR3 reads TGTGCCACCAGACAAGGAACTAGCCTCTTGGATGAGCAGTTCTTC. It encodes CATRQGTSLLDEQFF.

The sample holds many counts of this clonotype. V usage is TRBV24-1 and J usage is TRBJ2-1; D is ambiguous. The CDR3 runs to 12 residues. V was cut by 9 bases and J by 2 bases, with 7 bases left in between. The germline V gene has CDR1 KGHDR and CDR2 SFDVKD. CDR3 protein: CATGRTYNEQFF. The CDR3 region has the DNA TGTGCCACCGGCAGAACCTACAATGAGCAGTTCTTC.

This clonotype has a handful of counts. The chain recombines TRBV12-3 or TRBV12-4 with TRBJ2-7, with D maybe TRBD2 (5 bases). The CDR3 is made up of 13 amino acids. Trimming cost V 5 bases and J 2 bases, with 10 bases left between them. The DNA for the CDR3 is TGTGCCAGCAGTATCGGGAAAACCTACGAGCAGTACGTC. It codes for CASSIGKTYEQYV.

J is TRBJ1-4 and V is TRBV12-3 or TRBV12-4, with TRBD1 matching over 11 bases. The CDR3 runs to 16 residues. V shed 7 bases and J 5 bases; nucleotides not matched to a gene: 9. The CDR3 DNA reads TGTGCCAGCACCCCGGACAGGGGGCGCGTAAATGAAAAACTGTTTTTT. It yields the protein CASTPDRGRVNEKLFF.

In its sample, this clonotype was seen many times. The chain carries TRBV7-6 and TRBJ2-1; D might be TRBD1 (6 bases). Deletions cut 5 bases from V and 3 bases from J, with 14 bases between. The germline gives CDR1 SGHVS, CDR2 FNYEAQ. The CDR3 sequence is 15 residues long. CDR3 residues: CASSAGQLNYNEQFF. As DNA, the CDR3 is TGTGCCAGCAGCGCCGGACAGCTTAACTACAATGAGCAGTTCTTC.

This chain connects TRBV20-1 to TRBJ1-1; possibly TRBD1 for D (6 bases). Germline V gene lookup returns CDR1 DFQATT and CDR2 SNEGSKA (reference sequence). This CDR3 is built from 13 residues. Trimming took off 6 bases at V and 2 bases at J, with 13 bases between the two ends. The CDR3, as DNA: TGCAGTGCCTCCGGACAGTATAACACTGAAGCTTTCTTT. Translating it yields CSASGQYNTEAFF.

In DNA, the CDR3 is TGCAGCGTTGATGGGACAGGGGATTACAATGAGCAGTTCTTC. It is translated as CSVDGTGDYNEQFF. The chain combines TRBV29-1 with TRBJ2-1, with TRBD1 identical over 10 bases. Germline trimming cut 3 bases from V and 4 bases from J; bases unmatched to any gene: 3. Germline CDR1 and CDR2: SQVTM and ANQGSEA. This CDR3 comprises 14 residues.

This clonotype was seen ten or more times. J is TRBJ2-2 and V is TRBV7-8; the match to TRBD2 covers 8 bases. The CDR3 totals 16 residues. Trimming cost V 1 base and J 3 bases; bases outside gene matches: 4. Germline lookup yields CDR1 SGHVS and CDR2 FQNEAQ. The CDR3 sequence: CASSLETGGHTGELFF. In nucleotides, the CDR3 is TGTGCCAGCAGCTTAGAAACGGGGGGGCACACCGGGGAGCTGTTTTTT.

CDR3 nucleotides: TGTGCCAGCAGCTTCGTACAGGGGGGTGAGCAGTTCTTC. Translating gives CASSFVQGGEQFF. The chain carries TRBV11-3 and TRBJ2-1; TRBD1 matches at 8 bases. The CDR3 covers 13 residues. The V gene end was trimmed by 3 bases and the J gene end by 9 bases; junction bases not matched to a gene: 4. Germline V lookup: CDR1 SGHNT, CDR2 YENEEA.

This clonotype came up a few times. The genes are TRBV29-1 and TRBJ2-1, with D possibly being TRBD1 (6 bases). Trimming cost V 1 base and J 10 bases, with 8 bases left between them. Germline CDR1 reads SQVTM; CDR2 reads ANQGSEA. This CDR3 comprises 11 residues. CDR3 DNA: TGCAGCGTTGAAGGTCAGGGGGAGCAGTTCTTC. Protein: CSVEGQGEQFF.

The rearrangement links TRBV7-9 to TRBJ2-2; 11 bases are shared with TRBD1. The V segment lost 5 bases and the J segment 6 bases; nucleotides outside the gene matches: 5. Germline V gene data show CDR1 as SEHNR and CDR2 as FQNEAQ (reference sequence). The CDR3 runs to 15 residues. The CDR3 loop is CASSPGQGAAGELFF. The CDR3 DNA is TGTGCCAGCAGCCCCGGACAGGGGGCTGCCGGGGAGCTGTTTTTT.

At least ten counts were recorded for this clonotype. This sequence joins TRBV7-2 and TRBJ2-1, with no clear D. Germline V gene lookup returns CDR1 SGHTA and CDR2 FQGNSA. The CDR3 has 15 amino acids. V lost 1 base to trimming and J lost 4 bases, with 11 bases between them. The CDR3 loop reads CASSLVTVWYNEQFF. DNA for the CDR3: TGTGCCAGCAGCTTAGTGACTGTGTGGTACAATGAGCAGTTCTTC.

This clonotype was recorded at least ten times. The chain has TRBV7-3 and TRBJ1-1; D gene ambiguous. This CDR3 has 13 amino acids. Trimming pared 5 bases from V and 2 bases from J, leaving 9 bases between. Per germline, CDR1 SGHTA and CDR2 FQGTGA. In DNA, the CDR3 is TGTGCCAGCAGCCTATGGGCCAACACTGAAGCTTTCTTT. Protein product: CASSLWANTEAFF.

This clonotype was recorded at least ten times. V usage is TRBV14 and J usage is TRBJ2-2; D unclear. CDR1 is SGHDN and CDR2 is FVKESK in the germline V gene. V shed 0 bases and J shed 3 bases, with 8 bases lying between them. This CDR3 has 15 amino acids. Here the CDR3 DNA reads TGTGCCAGCAGCCAAGACGAGGTTGACACCGGGGAGCTGTTTTTT. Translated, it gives CASSQDEVDTGELFF. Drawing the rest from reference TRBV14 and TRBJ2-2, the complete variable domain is EAGVTQFPSHSVIEKGQTVTLRCDPISGHDNLYWYRRVMGKEIKFLLHFVKESKQDESGMPNNRFLAERTGGTYSTLKVQPAELEDSGVYFCASSQDEVDTGELFFGEGSRLTVL.

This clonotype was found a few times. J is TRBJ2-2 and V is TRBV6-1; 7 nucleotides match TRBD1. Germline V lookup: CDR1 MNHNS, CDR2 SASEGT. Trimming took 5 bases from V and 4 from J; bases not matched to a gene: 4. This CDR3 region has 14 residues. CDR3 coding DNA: TGTGCCAGCAGTTGGACAGGCCTCACCGGGGAGCTGTTTTTT. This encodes CASSWTGLTGELFF.

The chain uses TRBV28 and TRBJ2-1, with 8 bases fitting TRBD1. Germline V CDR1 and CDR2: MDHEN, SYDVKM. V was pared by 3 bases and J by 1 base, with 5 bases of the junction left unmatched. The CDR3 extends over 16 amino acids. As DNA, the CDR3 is TGTGCCAGCAGTTTGGTACAGGGGGGTTCCTACAATGAGCAGTTCTTC. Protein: CASSLVQGGSYNEQFF.

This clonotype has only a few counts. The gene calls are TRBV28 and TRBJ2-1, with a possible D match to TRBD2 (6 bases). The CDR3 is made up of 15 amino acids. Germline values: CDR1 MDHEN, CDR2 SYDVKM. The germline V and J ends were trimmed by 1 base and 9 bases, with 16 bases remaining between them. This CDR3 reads CASSLLASVGIEQFF. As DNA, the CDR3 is TGTGCCAGCAGTTTATTAGCTAGCGTAGGTATTGAGCAGTTCTTC.

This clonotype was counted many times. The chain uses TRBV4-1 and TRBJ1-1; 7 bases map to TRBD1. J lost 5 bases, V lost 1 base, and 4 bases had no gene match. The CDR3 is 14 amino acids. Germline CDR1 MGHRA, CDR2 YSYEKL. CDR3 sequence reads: CASSQGQGWTEAFF. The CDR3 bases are TGCGCCAGCAGCCAAGGACAGGGTTGGACTGAAGCTTTCTTT.

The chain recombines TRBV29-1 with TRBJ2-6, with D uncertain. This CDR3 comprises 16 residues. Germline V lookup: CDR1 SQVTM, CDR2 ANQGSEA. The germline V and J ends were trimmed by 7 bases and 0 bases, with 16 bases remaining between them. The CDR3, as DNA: TGCAGCGGATTTATCCCCCTTAACTCTGGGGCCAACGTCCTGACTTTC. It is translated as CSGFIPLNSGANVLTF.

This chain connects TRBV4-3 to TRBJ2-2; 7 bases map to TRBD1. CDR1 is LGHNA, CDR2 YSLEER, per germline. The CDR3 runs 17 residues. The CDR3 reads CVNSQNPTGSSGGELFF. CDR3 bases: TGCGTCAACAGCCAAAACCCGACAGGGAGTTCGGGCGGGGAGCTGTTTTTT.

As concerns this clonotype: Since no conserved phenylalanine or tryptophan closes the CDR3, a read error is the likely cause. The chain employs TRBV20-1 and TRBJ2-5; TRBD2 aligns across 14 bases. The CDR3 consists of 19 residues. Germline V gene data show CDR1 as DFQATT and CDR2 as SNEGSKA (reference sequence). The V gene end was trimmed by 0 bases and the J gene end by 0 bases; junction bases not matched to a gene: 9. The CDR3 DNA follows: TGCAGTGCTAGAGATCTCGGACTAGCGGGGGGTCCTGACCAAGAGACCCAGTACTTA. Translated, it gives CSARDLGLAGGPDQETQYL.

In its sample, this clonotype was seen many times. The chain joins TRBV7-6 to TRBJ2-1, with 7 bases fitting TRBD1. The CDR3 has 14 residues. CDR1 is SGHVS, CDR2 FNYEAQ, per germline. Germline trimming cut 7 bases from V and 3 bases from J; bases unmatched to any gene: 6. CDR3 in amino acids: CASIPRDSYNEQFF. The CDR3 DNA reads TGTGCCAGCATCCCCCGGGACAGCTACAATGAGCAGTTCTTC.